These 32 T cell receptor beta chains came from one sample sequenced in a study of cytomegalovirus exposure and HLA in healthy donors. Primers for the PCR totalled 60 Vbeta and 13 Jbeta. Data came from immunoSEQ multiplex PCR; TCRdb stores just in-frame clones and leaves some out. The table lists 100,000 to 150,000 clones, 74% of them singletons. The sample comprised PBMCs. Every receptor here comes from a woman aged 50 to 60 in good health and CMV-seropositive.

This clone was seen a single time. This chain joins TRBV6-9 and TRBJ2-6; weak D call: TRBD1 (6 bases). CDR1 MNHGY and CDR2 SVAAGI come from the germline V gene. The CDR3 sequence is 17 residues long. V lost 2 bases to trimming and J lost 2 bases, with 13 bases between them. The CDR3 reads CASSYRLQGAGANVLTF. The CDR3 bases are TGTGCCAGCAGTTATCGGTTACAGGGTGCTGGGGCCAACGTCCTGACTTTC.

This chain links TRBV6-5 with TRBJ2-7; D call uncertain. V shed 5 bases and J shed 3 bases, with 17 bases lying between them. The CDR3 is 15 amino acids. Germline CDR1 reads MNHEY; CDR2 reads SVGAGI. CDR3 amino acids: CASSPSGSEYYEQYF. The CDR3 DNA is TGTGCCAGCAGTCCCAGTGGGTCGGAGTACTACGAGCAGTACTTC.

CDR3 DNA sequence: TGTGCCAGCAGACGACAGGGTTCCCTGAACTCACCCCTCCACTTT. This codes for CASRRQGSLNSPLHF. V gene TRBV6-1 combines with J gene TRBJ1-6; 7 nucleotides line up with TRBD1. With 6 bases clipped from V and 10 bases from J, the junction kept 12 bases outside the gene matches. This CDR3 spans 15 amino acids. CDR1 is MNHNS and CDR2 is SASEGT in the germline V gene.

The V call is TRBV4-3, the J call TRBJ2-5; 15 bases agree with TRBD2. Germline CDR1 is LGHNA and CDR2 is YSLEER. The CDR3 has 20 residues. V shed 4 bases and J 5 bases; nucleotides not matched to a gene: 17. The CDR3 region has the DNA TGCGCCAGCAGCCTCCACTTGGACAGGACTAGCGGGGGGGCGTCGGAGACCCAGTACTTC. Translating it yields CASSLHLDRTSGGASETQYF.

J is TRBJ1-2 and V is TRBV6-6, with TRBD1 identical over 10 bases. V lost 2 bases to trimming and J lost 3 bases; unmatched junction nucleotides: 3. CDR1 is MNHNY and CDR2 is SVGAGI in the germline V gene (reference sequence). CDR3 length equals 15 residues. The CDR3 reads CASSYTTGGDYGYTF. CDR3 nucleotides: TGTGCCAGCAGTTACACGACAGGGGGCGACTATGGCTACACCTTC.

The chain carries TRBV2 and TRBJ2-1; D gene uncertain. Germline loops: CDR1 SNHLY, CDR2 FYNNEI. V dropped 0 bases and J dropped 2 bases, with 5 bases sitting between them. This CDR3 comprises 14 residues. The CDR3 spells CASSEASAYNEQFF. The CDR3 nucleotides are TGTGCCAGCAGTGAAGCGTCCGCCTACAATGAGCAGTTCTTC.

About this clone: One junction end does not reproduce the germline sequence, and a read error may be involved. The rearrangement joins TRBV7-9 to TRBJ2-2, with D tentatively TRBD1 (5 bases). CDR3 length: 16 amino acids. Germline CDR1 SEHNR, CDR2 FQNEAQ (reference sequence). CDR3 sequence (DNA): TGTTCCAGCAGCCTTACGCCAGGACAAAACACCGGGGAGCTGTTTTTT. Its protein product is CSSSLTPGQNTGELFF.

The rearrangement joins TRBV9 to TRBJ2-1; 9 positions agree with TRBD2. Germline CDR1 and CDR2: SGDLS and YYNGEE. The CDR3 covers 15 residues. V shed 1 base and J 1 base; nucleotides not matched to a gene: 0. The DNA of the CDR3 is TGTGCCAGCAGCGTACTAGCGGGGTCCTACAATGAGCAGTTCTTC. Encoded protein: CASSVLAGSYNEQFF.

The chain is built from TRBV7-9 and TRBJ2-3; 8 bases are a match to TRBD2. The CDR3 length is 16 residues. Germline V gene lookup returns CDR1 SEHNR and CDR2 FQNEAQ (reference sequence). J lost 5 bases, V lost 0 bases, and 7 bases had no gene match. The CDR3 region is CASSLALAGSEDTQYF. CDR3 coding DNA: TGTGCCAGCAGCTTAGCATTAGCGGGGTCGGAAGATACGCAGTATTTT. Combining the CDR3 with reference TRBV7-9 and TRBJ2-3 gives the whole variable domain DTGVSQNPRHKITKRGQNVTFRCDPISEHNRLYWYRQTLGQGPEFLTYFQNEAQLEKSRLLSDRFSAERPKGSFSTLEIQRTEQGDSAMYLCASSLALAGSEDTQYFGPGTRLTVL.

This rearrangement joins TRBV4-2 to TRBJ1-2; TRBD1 matches 9 bases. There are 19 residues in the CDR3. V was pared by 2 bases and J by 3 bases, with 16 bases of the junction left unmatched. Germline CDR1 is LGHNA and CDR2 is YNFKEQ. CDR3 in DNA: TGTGCCAGCAGCCAACGCTTTGGACAGGGGTTGCTTTTAGACTATGGCTACACCTTC. It specifies CASSQRFGQGLLLDYGYTF.

As DNA, the CDR3 is TGTGCCAGCAGTGAAGGGACTAGCGGGGGGGATACGCAGTATTTT. This sequence encodes CASSEGTSGGDTQYF. This chain joins TRBV6-1 and TRBJ2-3, with 14 bases identical to TRBD2. Germline loops: CDR1 MNHNS, CDR2 SASEGT. The CDR3 contains 15 residues. The V segment lost 1 base and the J segment 6 bases; nucleotides outside the gene matches: 0.

There are a few counts of this clone. The chain combines TRBV15 with TRBJ1-2; D remains unclear. V dropped 0 bases and J dropped 4 bases, with 9 bases sitting between them. The germline V gene encodes CDR1 LNHNV and CDR2 YYDKDF (reference sequence). CDR3 length equals 14 residues. CDR3 bases: TGTGCCACCAGCAGAGATAGGCAGGCCTATGGCTACACCTTC. It encodes CATSRDRQAYGYTF.

This clone came up a few times. V is TRBV7-7 and J is TRBJ2-5, with TRBD2 matching 11 bases. The CDR3 loop spans 16 amino acids. The trim removed 5 bases at V and 6 bases at J, leaving 11 bases unmatched. Germline CDR1 reads SSHAT; CDR2 reads FNYEAQ (reference sequence). The CDR3 DNA follows: TGTGCCAGCAGCCCGGACGGGACTAGCGGTGTGAAGACCCAGTACTTC. Translating it yields CASSPDGTSGVKTQYF.

V usage is TRBV5-6 and J usage is TRBJ2-5, with a possible D match to TRBD1 (6 bases). The CDR3 is 14 residues long. V shed 4 bases and J shed 1 base, with 11 bases lying between them. Germline V gene lookup returns CDR1 SGHDT and CDR2 YYEEEE. CDR3 nucleotides: TGTGCCAGCAGCCCCTGGACAGTCCAAGAGACCCAGTACTTC. This gives the protein CASSPWTVQETQYF.

This chain's CDR3 is CASWITGAQFF. The CDR3 region has the DNA TGCGCCAGCTGGATCACCGGAGCGCAGTTCTTC. The chain combines TRBV10-2 with TRBJ2-1, with D unresolved. The germline V gene has CDR1 WSHSY and CDR2 SAAADI. V lost 8 bases and J 12 bases, leaving 14 bases between the germline ends. The CDR3 consists of 11 residues.

The chain employs TRBV28 and TRBJ2-2; 7 bases agree with TRBD1. Germline V lookup: CDR1 MDHEN, CDR2 SYDVKM. The J segment lost 1 base and the V segment lost 9 bases, leaving 8 bases of the junction unmatched. This CDR3 region has 15 residues. In nucleotides, the CDR3 is TGTGCCAGTAACAGGGGTTCGGAGAACACCGGGGAGCTGTTTTTT. This translates into CASNRGSENTGELFF.

V usage is TRBV6-5 and J usage is TRBJ1-2; the match to TRBD1 covers 8 bases. V gave up 8 bases and J gave up 4 bases; unmatched junction bases: 6. The CDR3 length is 13 residues. Germline V lookup: CDR1 MNHEY, CDR2 SVGAGI. CDR3 DNA sequence: TGTGCCAGCGGTGGACAGGGCGGCTATGGCTACACCTTC. Protein sequence: CASGGQGGYGYTF.

The rearrangement joins TRBV2 to TRBJ1-2; D remains ambiguous. The CDR3 is 13 residues long. Germline CDR1 SNHLY, CDR2 FYNNEI. The V gene lost 8 bases and the J gene lost 0 bases, with 10 bases spanning the gap. Here the CDR3 DNA reads TGTGCCAGCCTATTAGTAGCTAACTATGGCTACACCTTC. Translated, it gives CASLLVANYGYTF.

The CDR3 loop reads CASSSTRLAGGGSGELFF. The CDR3 DNA follows: TGTGCCAGCAGCTCAACTCGACTAGCGGGGGGGGGCAGCGGGGAGCTGTTTTTT. The chain is built from TRBV7-8 and TRBJ2-2; the match to TRBD2 covers 14 bases. Germline V lookup: CDR1 SGHVS, CDR2 FQNEAQ. The junction had 11 bases not matched to a gene; V was cut back by 4 bases and J by 7 bases. CDR3 length equals 18 residues.

The chain is built from TRBV2 and TRBJ1-1, with TRBD1 matching 9 bases. Germline V gene data show CDR1 as SNHLY and CDR2 as FYNNEI. With 6 bases clipped from V and 8 bases from J, the junction kept 7 bases outside the gene matches. The CDR3 length is 13 residues. Here the CDR3 reads CASSGTGSHEAFF. For the CDR3, the DNA is TGTGCCAGCAGCGGGACAGGGTCCCACGAAGCTTTCTTT.

The chain has TRBV6-1 and TRBJ1-2; 8 nucleotides agree with TRBD1. This CDR3 spans 13 amino acids. J was trimmed by 8 bases and V by 2 bases; bases with no gene match: 4. Germline lookup yields CDR1 MNHNS and CDR2 SASEGT. CDR3 region: CASSEQGAGGYTF. The CDR3 nucleotides are TGTGCCAGCAGTGAACAGGGGGCAGGGGGCTACACCTTC.

The CDR3 loop is CASSVGTGGTEAFF. The CDR3 DNA reads as TGTGCCAGCAGCGTAGGAACAGGGGGTACTGAAGCTTTCTTT. The genes are TRBV6-1 and TRBJ1-1; 8 nucleotides match TRBD1. The length of the CDR3 is 14 residues. Germline CDR1 reads MNHNS; CDR2 reads SASEGT. V was pared by 6 bases and J by 5 bases, with 8 bases of the junction left unmatched.

The V call is TRBV6-5, the J call TRBJ1-1, with D perhaps TRBD1 (6 bases). Germline CDR1 and CDR2: MNHEY and SVGAGI. This CDR3 contains 12 residues. V dropped 5 bases and J dropped 7 bases, with 11 bases sitting between them. CDR3 protein: CASSLTGNEAFF. CDR3 DNA sequence: TGTGCCAGCAGTCTTACAGGGAATGAAGCTTTCTTT.

V and J are TRBV2 and TRBJ1-6; D is unclear. CDR3 length equals 13 residues. Germline CDR1 reads SNHLY; CDR2 reads FYNNEI. V was pared by 6 bases and J by 7 bases, with 10 bases between. Here the CDR3 DNA reads TGTGCCAGCAGACGGGAAGAGAATTCACCCCTCCACTTT. It encodes CASRREENSPLHF.

The chain has TRBV29-1 and TRBJ1-2; tentatively, D is TRBD1 (6 bases). Trimming stripped 6 bases from V and 2 bases from J, with 10 bases between. Germline V gene lookup returns CDR1 SQVTM and CDR2 ANQGSEA. This CDR3 has 12 residues. The CDR3 region has the DNA TGCAGCGTGGGGACACAGAACTATGGCTACACCTTC. This codes for CSVGTQNYGYTF.

This clone was observed once. The chain is built from TRBV6-1 and TRBJ1-5; D unresolved. CDR1 is MNHNS, CDR2 SASEGT, per germline. The V end lost 2 bases, the J end lost 4 bases, and 12 bases lay between the germline ends. This CDR3 is 15 amino acids long. CDR3 residues: CASSENPTMNQPQHF. Here the CDR3 DNA reads TGTGCCAGCAGTGAAAACCCTACTATGAATCAGCCCCAGCATTTT.

The chain joins TRBV6-8 to TRBJ2-5; D ambiguous. The CDR3 consists of 10 residues. Germline lookup yields CDR1 MNHGY and CDR2 SAAAGT. Deletions cut 9 bases from V and 3 bases from J, with 5 bases between. DNA for the CDR3: TGTGCCAGGGCAGAAGAGACCCAGTACTTC. As protein: CARAEETQYF.

The chain recombines TRBV10-3 with TRBJ2-7; D perhaps matches TRBD1 (5 bases). The length of the CDR3 is 14 residues. Germline lookup yields CDR1 ENHRY and CDR2 SYGVKD. V was cut by 2 bases and J by 4 bases, with 12 bases left in between. In nucleotides, the CDR3 is TGTGCCATCAGTGAGCCTTCGGACAATTACGAGCAGTACTTC. Its translation: CAISEPSDNYEQYF.

In regard to this clone: At one of its ends the junction is not consistent with the germline gene, which may arise from a read error. The chain couples TRBV7-9 to TRBJ2-7; tentative D call: TRBD1 (5 bases). The CDR3 length is 13 residues. Per germline, CDR1 SEHNR and CDR2 FQNEAQ (reference sequence). CDR3: CALGSQGTYEQYF. In DNA, the CDR3 is TGCGCACTCGGGTCCCAGGGTACCTACGAGCAGTACTTC.

This chain joins TRBV25-1 and TRBJ1-4; perhaps TRBD1 as D (6 bases). There are 15 residues in the CDR3. CDR1 is MGHDK and CDR2 is SYGVNS in the germline V gene. V lost 4 bases and J 8 bases, leaving 17 bases between the germline ends. The CDR3 DNA sequence: TGTGCCAGCAGTGGCCGACAGGCCAGGAAAGAAAAACTGTTTTTT. Amino acids: CASSGRQARKEKLFF.

This clone was recorded once. The gene calls are TRBV2 and TRBJ1-2, with D tentatively TRBD1 (6 bases). V was clipped by 5 bases and J by 0 bases, with 10 bases between them. CDR1 and CDR2 (germline): SNHLY, FYNNEI. The length of the CDR3 is 14 residues. The DNA of the CDR3 is TGTGCCAGCAGTAAGGGGGAAACTAACTATGGCTACACCTTC. Protein sequence: CASSKGETNYGYTF.

The genes are TRBV6-1 and TRBJ1-4; 9 bases map to TRBD1. Germline CDR1 reads MNHNS; CDR2 reads SASEGT. V lost 4 bases and J lost 4; bases outside the gene matches: 1. This CDR3 has 14 residues. The CDR3 protein is CASSVGQGNEKLFF. CDR3 coding DNA: TGTGCCAGCAGTGTGGGACAGGGTAATGAAAAACTGTTTTTT.